These T cell receptor beta chains were read from a single sample in a study of cytomegalovirus exposure and HLA in healthy donors. Sequencing used immunoSEQ multiplex PCR; TCRdb keeps in-frame clones, though not all of them. The sample has 55,000 to 75,000 clones; approximately 72% are singletons. The material sequenced was PBMCs. The receptors here all came from a woman in her twenties or thirties in good health and CMV-seropositive. Both conserved end residues are part of each CDR3. Each record gives: V gene, J gene, CDR3 protein.

TRBV7-2,TRBJ1-3,CASSQDSSGNTIYF
TRBV7-3,TRBJ2-1,CASSFAGTFGNEQFF
TRBV29-1,TRBJ1-1,CSVGGQGGRAFF
TRBV7-8,TRBJ1-1,CASGHGNTEAFF
TRBV4-2,TRBJ2-3,CASSQTTHTDTQYF
TRBV15,TRBJ2-2,CATSTASGARDTGELFF
TRBV5-1,TRBJ1-3,CASSLVSGDTIYF
TRBV27,TRBJ1-5,CASSLGGGNQPQHF
TRBV30,TRBJ2-2,CAWRPRQGVNTGELFF
TRBV18,TRBJ2-2,CASSPPGTSGRASNTGELFF
TRBV25-1,TRBJ2-5,CASSVQGDQETQYF
TRBV2,TRBJ1-1,CASSTGEAFF
TRBV7-2,TRBJ2-3,CASSQRGGLNTQYF
TRBV9,TRBJ2-2,CASSVGYSGMSGELFF
TRBV18,TRBJ1-2,CASSSDRQGEWGYTF
TRBV28,TRBJ1-3,CASRIGNTIYF
TRBV19,TRBJ1-1,CASSIRWGNTEAFF
TRBV27,TRBJ2-1,CASSLVRGSYNEQFF
TRBV19,TRBJ2-2,CASSIDSSSNTGELFF
TRBV14,TRBJ2-5,CASSQQGGETQYF
TRBV7-9,TRBJ2-7,CASSYWGGYEQYF
TRBV13,TRBJ1-1,CASSLYARSQGRAAVAEAFF
TRBV4-1,TRBJ2-7,CASSQDPGAFSYEQYF
TRBV2,TRBJ1-2,CASRDRGTANYGYTF
TRBV4-2,TRBJ2-2,CASSQLREWGTGELFF
TRBV7-9,TRBJ2-1,CASSLASEGTVF
TRBV7-6,TRBJ1-2,CASSHGQGACGYTF
TRBV7-9,TRBJ2-5,CASSLGDRYQETQYF
TRBV27,TRBJ2-7,CASSLGTGSYEQYF
TRBV4-1,TRBJ2-2,CASSQHSGRGRRTGELFF
TRBV13,TRBJ2-4,CASSWGEVSAKNIQYF
TRBV27,TRBJ1-2,CASKTGYGYTF
TRBV4-3,TRBJ2-1,CASSQDPAGALYNEQFF